The T cell receptor beta chain described here comes from a study of control samples from healthy donors and cancer patients. Here immunoSEQ multiplex PCR was the method, and the copy in TCRdb shows in-frame clones only, minus some. The data contain a few hundred thousand clones, approximately 90% of them singletons. The V and J ends lost 7 bases and 0 bases respectively, with 12 bases between them. Per the germline V gene, CDR1 is SGHAT and CDR2 is FQDESV (reference sequence). This CDR3 region has 15 residues. This clonotype originated in a man aged 35-49 years with head and neck cancer. V and J are TRBV11-1 and TRBJ2-2; D ambiguous. Sequenced input: PBMCs. The CDR3 is CASTATIANTGELFF. CDR3 DNA: TGTGCCAGCACCGCGACAATCGCGAACACCGGGGAGCTGTTTTTT.